This TCR beta chain came from a study of neurological immune-mediated disorders. Each TCR transcript was tagged with a 10-nucleotide random UMI during 5'RACE. MiXCR, run by TCRdb on the 5' RACE reads, gives a single entry per CDR3 protein. Found here are roughly 56,000 distinct CDR3 sequences, approximately 10% of them singletons; the top ten hold approximately 1.8%. Trimming removed 8 bases at V and 6 bases at J, with 11 bases between. This CDR3 has 12 amino acids. Germline V gene lookup returns CDR1 MNHEY and CDR2 SVGEGT. Unsorted libraries came from 2 million PBMCs stored at -80 °C. Broader study findings: HTLV-1-associated myelopathy ranked highest for TCR clonal expansion and multiple sclerosis lowest, beneath healthy controls. Private repertoires in all groups were suggested by the finding that expanded clones across subjects shared no CDR3 amino acid sequences.

This clonotype was counted ten times or more. As yet, its antigen is unknown. The receptor was isolated from a man in his sixties in good health. The rearrangement joins TRBV6-2 or TRBV6-3 to TRBJ1-5; possibly TRBD1 for D (5 bases). Material for sequencing was PBMCs. The DNA of the CDR3 is TGTGCCAGCGGTAGGGGTTTTCAGCCCCAGCATTTT. Translating gives CASGRGFQPQHF.